The source of this T cell receptor beta chain is a study of blood T cell repertoires in COVID-19. Study-level background: Italy, Spain and the United States were the sources of the convalescent and acute COVID-19 samples. T cells, B-cell-depleted T cells, or PBMCs provided the cDNA or gDNA that served as material.

Methods used by the authors: How many nucleated cells were present was estimated from reference gene primer amplification. The assay was immunoSEQ multiplex PCR, and TCRdb's table has in-frame clones only and misses some. The D gene and trimming were derived from the DNA, and the V and J assignments and clone size from that table. The sample shows under 300,000 clones, over 75% of them seen only once. Trimming cost V 4 bases and J 1 base, with 11 bases left between them. In germline, CDR1 is MNHNS, CDR2 SASEGT. The CDR3 has 16 amino acids. This clone has only one observation. This sequence originates from a woman aged 25 to 45 who had recovered from COVID-19. This chain connects TRBV6-1 to TRBJ2-6; D remains unclear. The specimen sequenced was PBMCs or T cells enriched from blood (not recorded which). Here the CDR3 reads CASSGARPSGANVLTF. The CDR3 coding sequence is TGTGCCAGCAGTGGGGCCAGACCATCTGGGGCCAACGTCCTGACTTTC.